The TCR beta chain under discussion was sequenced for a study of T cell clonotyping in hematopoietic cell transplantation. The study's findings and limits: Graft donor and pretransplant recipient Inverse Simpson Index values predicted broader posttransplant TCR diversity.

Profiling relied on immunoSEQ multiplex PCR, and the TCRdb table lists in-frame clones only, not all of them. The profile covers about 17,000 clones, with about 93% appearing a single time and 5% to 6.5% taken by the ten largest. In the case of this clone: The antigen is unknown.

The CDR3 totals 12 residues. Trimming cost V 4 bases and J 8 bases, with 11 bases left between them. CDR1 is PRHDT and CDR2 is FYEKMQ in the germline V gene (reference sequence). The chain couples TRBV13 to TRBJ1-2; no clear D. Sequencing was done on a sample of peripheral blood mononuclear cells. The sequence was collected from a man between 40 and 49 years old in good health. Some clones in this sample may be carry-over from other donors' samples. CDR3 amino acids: CASSSLESGYTF. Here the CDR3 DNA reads TGTGCCAGCAGCTCTTTGGAGTCAGGCTACACCTTC.